One and the same sample provided the 4 T cell receptor beta chains below, sequenced in a study of blood T cell repertoires in COVID-19. Method: immunoSEQ multiplex PCR; TCRdb's copy keeps in-frame clones and lacks some. The data contain roughly 180,000 clones, about 91% of them singletons. The sample comprised peripheral blood. The source is a woman in her thirties with acute or convalescent COVID-19.

The gene calls are TRBV5-1 and TRBJ1-1, with a possible D match to TRBD1 (5 bases). Germline V lookup: CDR1 SGHRS, CDR2 YFSETQ. This CDR3 region has 14 residues. Between the trimmed V and J ends, which lost 2 bases and 2 bases, there was a span of 10 bases. The CDR3: CASSFDGGNTEAFF. CDR3 sequence (DNA): TGCGCCAGCAGCTTCGACGGGGGAAACACTGAAGCTTTCTTT.

V gene TRBV6-2 or TRBV6-3 combines with J gene TRBJ1-5; 8 nucleotides align to TRBD1. This CDR3 region has 15 residues. Unmatched junction bases numbered 5, after V lost 0 bases and J lost 7 bases. Germline CDR1 and CDR2: MNHEY and SVGEGT. The CDR3 coding sequence is TGTGCCAGCAGTTACTCGACAGGGGCCGGACAGCCCCAGCATTTT. It is translated as CASSYSTGAGQPQHF.

The rearrangement joins TRBV5-5 to TRBJ2-7; D might be TRBD1 (6 bases). The CDR3 sequence is 11 residues long. V dropped 10 bases and J dropped 2 bases, with 10 bases sitting between them. Germline assignment: CDR1 SGHKS and CDR2 YYEKEE (reference sequence). CDR3 in DNA: TGTGCCGGAAGGGACACCTACGAGCAGTACTTC. Its translation is CAGRDTYEQYF.

The chain uses TRBV5-1 and TRBJ1-1; 8 bases align to TRBD1. This CDR3 is built from 13 residues. V shed 3 bases, J shed 8 bases, and the junction held 6 bases outside the gene matches. In germline, CDR1 is SGHRS, CDR2 YFSETQ. The CDR3 sequence is CASSSDRGTEAFF. The CDR3 nucleotides are TGCGCCAGCAGCTCCGACAGGGGTACAGAAGCTTTCTTT.